This TCR beta chain came from a study of T cells in Graves' hyperthyroidism and ophthalmopathy. Researchers took RNA transcripts and amplified the TCR beta CDR3 regions from them. HTBI primers were the set used in a first-round RT-PCR of the TCR CDR3. MiXCR, applied by TCRdb to the multiplex PCR reads, yields one record per CDR3 protein. The sample lists 550,000 to 650,000 distinct CDR3 sequences, 14% occurring once. The TCR comes from a woman aged 40 to 50 with Graves' hyperthyroidism. The specimen was blood.

For the CDR3, the DNA is TGCAGTGGGAGACAGGGGGAGATGGGCAATGAGCAGTTCTTC. Amino acids: CSGRQGEMGNEQFF. The J gene is TRBJ2-1, the V gene TRBV20-1, with 9 bases identical to TRBD1. Germline-derived CDR1 and CDR2 are DFQATT and SNEGSKA (reference sequence). The V gene end was trimmed by 7 bases and the J gene end by 6 bases; junction bases not matched to a gene: 10. The CDR3 length is 14 residues.